This T cell receptor beta chain was captured by sequencing in a study of Tregs in tolerant kidney transplant recipients. Study outcomes and limitations: Antigen-driven expansion was suggested because donor-specific Tregs expanded more than all Tregs in tolerant patients.

As concerns this clone: Its target is unknown.

CDR1 and CDR2 (germline): SGDLS, YYNGEE. This CDR3 region has 15 residues. V gave up 0 bases and J gave up 12 bases; unmatched junction bases: 11. The nonmyeloablative bone marrow transplants came from related graft donors, with transient mixed chimerism. Unstimulated Tregs (CD4+CD25+CD127-) and CD4+CD25- non-Tregs were sorted from PBMCs. Using immunoSEQ multiplex PCR, the repertoire was profiled, and TCRdb retains in-frame clones only, with some absent. This sample has 40,000 to 50,000 clones; roughly 87% occur once, and the top ten carry around 16%. The chain carries TRBV9 and TRBJ2-1, with 8 bases lining up with TRBD1. The receptor was isolated from a human patient who received a combined kidney and bone marrow transplant. Part of the T cell pool may stem from the graft donor. The sequences come from CD8+ T cells from blood (PBMCs), collected 12 months after the transplant. Here the CDR3 DNA reads TGTGCCAGCAGCGTAGGGATTCAGGGGGCTCCCCTGCAGTTCTTC. This codes for CASSVGIQGAPLQFF. The whole variable domain, filled in from reference TRBV9 and TRBJ2-1, reads DSGVTQTPKHLITATGQRVTLRCSPRSGDLSVYWYQQSLDQGLQFLIQYYNGEERAKGNILERFSAQQFPDLHSELNLSSLELGDSALYFCASSVGIQGAPLQFFGPGTRLTVL.